These T cell receptor beta chains were read from a single sample in a study of shared clonotypes between healthy human individuals. Clones were read by immunoSEQ multiplex PCR, and TCRdb kept only the in-frame ones, dropping some. The data show more than 400,000 clones, roughly 95% seen once. What was sequenced was naive CD4+ T cells sorted from blood. These receptors came from a woman in her 30s in good health. Each CDR3 is given with its conserved first and last residue.

v_gene,j_gene,CDR3aa
TRBV25-1,TRBJ1-2,CASSDTGISGYTF
TRBV28,TRBJ2-7,CASSLPLGSGRNYEQYF
TRBV15,TRBJ1-5,CATRDSSGRQPQHF
TRBV6-1,TRBJ2-2,CAGMTSGRGPGELFF
TRBV19,TRBJ1-5,CASSRIKGQSSQPQHF
TRBV4-2,TRBJ1-3,CASSFQLPGQGIGSGNTIYF
TRBV11-3,.,CASSLGAASYEQYF
TRBV6-6,TRBJ2-7,CASRYGQGVSEQYF
TRBV5-8,TRBJ2-3,CASSLLGQGTDTQYF
TRBV7-6,TRBJ1-4,CASSTSQGEKLFF
TRBV25-1,TRBJ1-5,CASSERGPGQPQHF
TRBV5-6,.,CASSARGAGIYEQYF
TRBV27,TRBJ2-2,CASSPNIGRGLTPGELFF
TRBV27,TRBJ2-1,CASSPRLRENNEQFF
TRBV4-2,TRBJ1-3,CASSQDSTEPGNTIYF
TRBV19,TRBJ2-1,CASSIDPGLAGYEQFF
TRBV6-1,TRBJ2-7,CASSRGEQYF
TRBV28,TRBJ2-1,CASSLNLSEQFF
TRBV27,TRBJ1-1,CASSLKANTEAFF
TRBV7-2,TRBJ2-5,CASSYRQGETQYF
TRBV7-9,TRBJ1-5,CASSLAGAAQPQHF
TRBV19,TRBJ1-3,CASSLFGTTGNTIYF
TRBV18,TRBJ2-7,CASSPRIEIYEQYF
TRBV19,TRBJ1-5,CASSMTMNQPQHF
TRBV13,TRBJ2-2,CASSRGYGELFF
TRBV5-1,TRBJ2-3,CASSLEPGITDTQYF
TRBV28,TRBJ1-1,CASSWVGAGAFF
TRBV19,TRBJ1-5,CASSRDSNQPQHF
TRBV6-5,TRBJ2-1,CASRQRGEQFF
TRBV2,TRBJ2-7,CASSEDSVGEQYF
TRBV6-5,TRBJ1-1,CASSYGDGQAVAFF
TRBV27,TRBJ2-1,CASSPRASGFLNEQFF
TRBV5-6,TRBJ1-5,CASTKRPTGNYSNQPQHF
TRBV4-1,TRBJ1-2,CASSQGYQGRNYGYTF
TRBV5-1,TRBJ2-3,CASSLGPIPPDTQYF
TRBV19,TRBJ2-7,CASSILAGAYEQYF
TRBV6-4,TRBJ2-1,CASSEEAATYNEQFF
TRBV14,TRBJ2-7,CASSQAGGGRGSYEQYF
TRBV4-1,TRBJ2-7,CASSQYTGTPIDHEQYF
TRBV5-1,TRBJ2-3,CASSLGLAGGASTDTQYF
TRBV14,TRBJ2-7,CASSHWPFSYEQYF
TRBV19,TRBJ2-4,CASSAPGTEAKNIQYF
TRBV27,TRBJ1-1,CASSLVRSNTEAFF
TRBV7-2,TRBJ2-1,CASSQVSSGSYNEQFF
TRBV18,TRBJ1-4,CASSPDRVWEKLFF
TRBV27,TRBJ2-7,CAASESSYEQYF
TRBV10-3,TRBJ2-3,CAISPGTGEETQYF
TRBV21-1,TRBJ1-2,CASSRHPRSYGYTF
TRBV4-1,TRBJ2-2,CASSPWRVGRSDTGELFF
TRBV12-2,TRBJ1-5,CASRSVGGQTYSNQPQHF
TRBV5-1,TRBJ2-3,CASIPGGGGIRTDTQYF
TRBV6-6,TRBJ2-7,CASSYGNYRLSYEQYF
TRBV7-8,TRBJ2-7,CASSLARQGFNSYEQYF
TRBV7-2,TRBJ2-4,CASSLALAKNIQYF